A single sample gave rise to the 3 T cell receptor beta chains below, sequenced in a study of cytomegalovirus exposure and HLA in healthy donors. 13 Jbeta primers and 60 Vbeta primers were used for the PCR. Profiling relied on immunoSEQ multiplex PCR, and the TCRdb table lists in-frame clones only, not all of them. In the table there are approximately 160,000 clones, roughly three quarters of which are singletons. Sample: PBMCs. Every receptor here comes from a male donor in good health and CMV-seropositive.

The gene calls are TRBV11-3 and TRBJ1-1; unclear D gene. Germline-derived CDR1 and CDR2 are SGHNT and YENEEA. Trimming took off 5 bases at V and 1 base at J, with 8 bases between the two ends. The CDR3 consists of 13 residues. The CDR3 region has the DNA TGTGCCAGCAGCCGAGGCACGAACACTGAAGCTTTCTTT. Encoded protein: CASSRGTNTEAFF.

The gene calls are TRBV6-5 and TRBJ1-2; possible D gene TRBD1, 5 bases. From germline, CDR1 is MNHEY and CDR2 SVGAGI. V was pared by 6 bases and J by 8 bases, with 22 bases between. This CDR3 is built from 15 residues. The CDR3 is CASSTAGGSNRGYTF. The DNA for the CDR3 is TGTGCCAGCAGCACAGCGGGGGGGTCCAATAGAGGCTACACCTTC.

The gene calls are TRBV6-4 and TRBJ2-2, with TRBD1 matching over 8 bases. With V trimmed by 3 bases and J by 4 bases, 1 base remained unmatched. The germline CDR1 and CDR2 sequences are MRHNA and SNTAGT. CDR3 size: 14 residues. The DNA of the CDR3 is TGTGCCAGCAGTGAACAGGGGGGCACCGGGGAGCTGTTTTTT. Amino acid sequence: CASSEQGGTGELFF.